The 15 T cell receptor beta chains given below trace back to one sample, sequenced in a study of blood T cell repertoires in COVID-19. Assay: immunoSEQ multiplex PCR; the TCRdb copy retains only in-frame clones and omits some. The data hold around 65,000 clones, with roughly 82% observed a single time. Sequencing was carried out using peripheral blood. The receptor set was obtained from a man older than 75 with active COVID-19.

This clone was detected only a few times. The chain recombines TRBV27 with TRBJ2-6; D possibly corresponds to TRBD1 (5 bases). Per the germline V gene, CDR1 is MNHEY and CDR2 is SMNVEV (reference sequence). V lost 4 bases and J 0 bases, leaving 13 bases between the germline ends. The CDR3 runs to 17 residues. The chain's CDR3 is CASSSVTAISGANVLTF. CDR3 nucleotide sequence: TGTGCCAGCAGTTCCGTGACAGCAATCTCTGGGGCCAACGTCCTGACTTTC.

On this clone: The conserved phenylalanine or tryptophan is not found at the CDR3 terminus, so this likely reflects a read error. No DNA is shown, since the ends of the CDR3 on it are uncertain; the CDR3 is the one TCRdb lists. The chain recombines TRBV21-1 with TRBJ1-2; TRBD1, the D gene given by the table, was not confirmed from the DNA. TRBV21-1 is recorded as a pseudogene. The length of the CDR3 is 9 amino acids, counting both ends. CDR3 loop: CASSKEYPH.

J is TRBJ1-2 and V is TRBV28; D is perhaps TRBD1 (6 bases). Looked up from germline, CDR1 is MDHEN and CDR2 is SYDVKM. Trimming stripped 5 bases from V and 1 base from J, with 11 bases between. The CDR3 is 14 amino acids. This CDR3 is CASSGQNLNYGYTF. DNA for the CDR3: TGTGCCAGCAGTGGACAGAACCTTAACTATGGCTACACCTTC.

The rearrangement joins TRBV5-1 to TRBJ2-2; 7 nucleotides match TRBD1. V dropped 0 bases and J dropped 5; count of bases not matched to a gene: 1. Germline loops: CDR1 SGHRS, CDR2 YFSETQ. This CDR3 is 14 amino acids long. The CDR3 loop reads CASSLGTGTGELFF. The CDR3 DNA reads TGCGCCAGCAGCTTGGGGACAGGTACCGGGGAGCTGTTTTTT.

This sequence joins TRBV5-5 and TRBJ2-1; no reliable D call. The germline CDR1 and CDR2 sequences are SGHKS and YYEKEE (reference sequence). This CDR3 is built from 14 residues. With 0 bases removed from V and 4 bases from J, the gap between germline ends came to 8 bases. CDR3 loop: CASSLDSPYNEQFF. For the CDR3, the DNA is TGTGCCAGCAGCTTGGACTCGCCTTACAATGAGCAGTTCTTC.

In this sample, this clone turned up a few times. The rearrangement uses TRBV29-1 and TRBJ1-6; the D is unclear. V was clipped by 4 bases and J by 7 bases, with 11 bases between them. Germline V lookup: CDR1 SQVTM, CDR2 ANQGSEA. The CDR3 is made up of 13 amino acids. CDR3 nucleotides: TGCAGCGTTGCGGGAGACTACAATTCACCCCTCCACTTT. This codes for CSVAGDYNSPLHF.

As DNA, the CDR3 is TGTGCCATCAGTGACCAGGGAGGTAGCGACTATGGCTACACCTTC. Translation: CAISDQGGSDYGYTF. V usage is TRBV10-3 and J usage is TRBJ1-2; possible D gene TRBD1, 5 bases. The CDR3 is made up of 15 amino acids. From germline, CDR1 is ENHRY and CDR2 SYGVKD. V shed 3 bases and J shed 3 bases, with 14 bases lying between them.

This chain joins TRBV7-2 and TRBJ1-6; 7 nucleotides align to TRBD1. This CDR3 has 15 amino acids. The ends lost 4 bases at V and 5 bases at J; junction bases unmatched: 5. The germline CDR1 and CDR2 sequences are SGHTA and FQGNSA. Here the CDR3 DNA reads TGTGCCAGCAGCTCGGACAGGCACAATAATTCACCCCTCCACTTT. Residues: CASSSDRHNNSPLHF.

The chain's CDR3 is CASSLSLNNNSPLHF. The CDR3, as DNA: TGTGCCAGCAGTTTGAGCCTTAATAATAATTCACCCCTCCACTTT. J is TRBJ1-6 and V is TRBV27; D is unclear. With 3 bases removed from V and 5 bases from J, the gap between germline ends came to 11 bases. This CDR3 is 15 amino acids long. Germline loops: CDR1 MNHEY, CDR2 SMNVEV (reference sequence).

This chain uses TRBV2 with TRBJ2-2; D may be TRBD2 (6 bases). V lost 7 bases and J 1 base, leaving 13 bases between the germline ends. Germline V gene lookup returns CDR1 SNHLY and CDR2 FYNNEI. CDR3 length equals 15 residues. CDR3 in amino acids: CASKRVGGNTGELFF. DNA of the CDR3: TGTGCCAGCAAACGAGTCGGGGGGAACACCGGGGAGCTGTTTTTT.

This clone occurred once. This chain joins TRBV9 and TRBJ1-5; D uncertain. The CDR3 extends over 15 amino acids. With 0 bases removed from V and 0 bases from J, the gap between germline ends came to 7 bases. Germline V gene data show CDR1 as SGDLS and CDR2 as YYNGEE. CDR3 protein: CASSVGGDSNQPQHF. CDR3 DNA sequence: TGTGCCAGCAGCGTAGGGGGAGATAGCAATCAGCCCCAGCATTTT.

The rearrangement links TRBV6-2 or TRBV6-3 to TRBJ2-4, with 7 bases lining up with TRBD2. After removal of 6 bases from V and 0 bases from J, the junction contained 11 bases not matched to a gene. This CDR3 is 17 amino acids long. The germline V gene encodes CDR1 MNHEY and CDR2 SVGEGT. As DNA, the CDR3 is TGTGCCAGCAGCCCGGGACTATCTGTATTAGCCAAAAACATTCAGTACTTC. Its translation: CASSPGLSVLAKNIQYF.

V usage is TRBV7-9 and J usage is TRBJ2-3; 13 positions agree with TRBD2. The J segment lost 0 bases and the V segment lost 5 bases, leaving 2 bases of the junction unmatched. This CDR3 comprises 16 residues. CDR1 is SEHNR, CDR2 FQNEAQ, per germline (reference sequence). This CDR3 is CASSRTSGRSTDTQYF. The CDR3 DNA is TGTGCCAGCAGCCGGACTAGCGGGAGAAGCACAGATACGCAGTATTTT.

The J gene is TRBJ2-2, the V gene TRBV7-7, with D possibly matching TRBD1 (5 bases). This CDR3 has 16 residues. CDR1 and CDR2 (germline): SSHAT, FNYEAQ (reference sequence). Deletions cut 1 base from V and 5 bases from J, with 14 bases between. CDR3 DNA: TGTGCCAGCAGCTTAGATACCCCCAGGGTTACCGGGGAGCTGTTTTTT. It translates to CASSLDTPRVTGELFF.

The chain joins TRBV27 to TRBJ2-3; D is unresolved. V was shortened by 6 bases and J by 8 bases, with 15 bases between the two germline ends. CDR3 length equals 13 residues. The V gene's germline CDR1 is MNHEY and CDR2 SMNVEV (reference sequence). CDR3 sequence reads: CASRWASDRTQYF. For the CDR3, the DNA is TGTGCCAGCAGATGGGCCTCCGATCGTACGCAGTATTTT.